This T cell receptor beta chain was identified during a study of T cell changes during pregnancy in multiple sclerosis (dated by TCRdb to between 2019 and 2020). With respect to the entire study: In women with multiple sclerosis, the researchers looked at how the T cell repertoire shifted as pregnancy progressed.

Comments on this clone: It lacks a known antigen. It has no much larger one-base neighbor in the sample; base qualities were not kept.

The germline V and J ends show losses of 6 bases and 0 bases respectively, and no gene match explains 5 bases of the junction. From the cysteine through the phenylalanine, the CDR3 covers 16 amino acids. Only the CDR3 region is kept as DNA, spanning 48 bases read in frame from base 1. CDR1 is given as ENHRY and CDR2 as SYGVKD, both from the germline V gene. The library came from the immunoSEQ multiplex PCR assay. This immuneACCESS table, as held by TCRdb, lists in-frame sequences with V and J called but not all clones. Of the missing ones, under half trace to an unresolved V gene in checked studies; the others have no known cause. Present in this sample are 30,000 to 40,000 clones, 85% to 90% of which were seen just once. The biggest ten clones account for roughly 3.5% of the sample.

This receptor chain uses TRBV10-3 and TRBJ2-2, with 9 middle bases fitting TRBD1. This receptor was taken from a female donor with multiple sclerosis, enrolled in a pregnancy study. This specimen consisted of CD8+ T cells from peripheral blood mononuclear cells, obtained in the third trimester of pregnancy. The nucleotides read TGTGCCATCAGCCGTGGGACAGGGACGAACACCGGGGAGCTGTTTTTT. It is translated as CAISRGTGTNTGELFF.